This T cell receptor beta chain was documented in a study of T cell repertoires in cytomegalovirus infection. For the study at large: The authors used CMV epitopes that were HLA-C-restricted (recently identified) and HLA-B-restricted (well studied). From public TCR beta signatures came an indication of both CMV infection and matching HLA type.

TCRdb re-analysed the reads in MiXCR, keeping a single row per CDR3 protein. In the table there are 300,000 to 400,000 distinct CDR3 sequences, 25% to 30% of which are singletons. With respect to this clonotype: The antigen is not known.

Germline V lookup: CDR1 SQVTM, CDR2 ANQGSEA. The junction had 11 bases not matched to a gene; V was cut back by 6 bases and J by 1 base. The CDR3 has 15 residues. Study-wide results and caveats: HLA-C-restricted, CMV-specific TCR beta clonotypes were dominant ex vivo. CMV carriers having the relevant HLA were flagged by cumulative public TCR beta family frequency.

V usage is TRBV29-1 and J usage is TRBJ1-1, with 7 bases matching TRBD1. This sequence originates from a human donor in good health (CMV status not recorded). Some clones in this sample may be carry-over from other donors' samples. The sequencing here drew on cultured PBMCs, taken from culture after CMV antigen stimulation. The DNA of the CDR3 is TGCAGCGTCGGGGGGACAGCCCAAAAGAACACTGAAGCTTTCTTT. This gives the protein CSVGGTAQKNTEAFF.